What follows describes a single T cell receptor (beta chain). Its antigen is unknown. These data originate in a study of T cell responses to AZD1222 COVID-19 vaccine. Study-level results: Sampled repertoires all dated from after the peak T cell response.

V trimming: 6 bases; J trimming: 1 base; junction bases outside the gene matches: 6. Germline loops: CDR1 MNHEY, CDR2 SMNVEV (reference sequence). The CDR3 covers 15 residues. Here immunoSEQ multiplex PCR was the method, and the copy in TCRdb shows in-frame clones only, minus some. This table has roughly 120,000 clones, around 90% appearing once. The starting material was peripheral blood, obtained on day 0 of AZD1222 vaccination. The V gene is TRBV27, the J gene TRBJ2-3, with 8 bases lining up with TRBD1. This TCR was sampled from an adult in good health. The CDR3 sequence: CASSYGQGGTDTQYF. The CDR3 nucleotides are TGTGCCAGCAGCTACGGACAGGGCGGCACAGATACGCAGTATTTT.